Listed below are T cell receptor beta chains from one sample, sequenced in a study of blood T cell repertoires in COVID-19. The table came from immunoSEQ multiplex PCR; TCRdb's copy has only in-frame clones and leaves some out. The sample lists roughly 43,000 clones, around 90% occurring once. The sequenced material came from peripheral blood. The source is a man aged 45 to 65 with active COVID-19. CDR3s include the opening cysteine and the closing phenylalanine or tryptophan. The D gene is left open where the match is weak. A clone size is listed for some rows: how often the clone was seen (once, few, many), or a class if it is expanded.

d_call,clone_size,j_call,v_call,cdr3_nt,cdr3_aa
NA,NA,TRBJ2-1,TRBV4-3,TGCGCCAGCAGCCAAGAACGGTGGGGGGGGCGAATCGAAGAGCAGTTCTTC,CASSQERWGGRIEEQFF
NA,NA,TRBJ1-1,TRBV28,TGTGCCAGCCGGGACATCGAGCGGTCAACTGAAGCTTTCTTT,CASRDIERSTEAFF
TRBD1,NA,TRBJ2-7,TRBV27,TGTGCCAGCAGTCCCGGGACAGGGAGGGGGCCCTACGAGCAGTACTTC,CASSPGTGRGPYEQYF
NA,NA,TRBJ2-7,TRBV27,TGTGCCAGCAGTCCGTCAGGCGCCTGGCGGCAGTACTTC,CASSPSGAWRQYF
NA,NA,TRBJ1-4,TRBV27,TGTGCCAGCAGTTTATCGAACAGAATTGGAAAACTGTTTTTT,CASSLSNRIGKLFF
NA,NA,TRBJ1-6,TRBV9,TGTGCCAGCAGCGCCTACAGGGCCAACTCACCCCTCCACTTT,CASSAYRANSPLHF
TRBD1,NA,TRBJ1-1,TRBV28,TGTGCCAGCGGGCCCAGGGGACAGGGGCTTGAAGCTTTCTTT,CASGPRGQGLEAFF
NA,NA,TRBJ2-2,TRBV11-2,TGTGCCAGCAGCAGAGCCGGGACTCAGAACACCGGGGAGCTGTTTTTT,CASSRAGTQNTGELFF
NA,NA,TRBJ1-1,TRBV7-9,TGTGCCAGCAGCACCGGACAGACACACACTGAAGCTTTCTTT,CASSTGQTHTEAFF
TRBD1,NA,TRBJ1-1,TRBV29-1,TGCAGCGTCGATGGACAGGGGCGACCTGAAGCTTTCTTT,CSVDGQGRPEAFF
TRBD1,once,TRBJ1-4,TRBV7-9,TGTGCCAGCAGCTACCGACAGGGAACTAATGAAAAACTGTTTTTT,CASSYRQGTNEKLFF
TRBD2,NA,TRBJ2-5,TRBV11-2,TGTGCCAGCAGCTTAGCGGGGGGGGAGACCCAGTACTTC,CASSLAGGETQYF
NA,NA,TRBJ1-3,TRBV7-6,TGTGCCAGCAGCTTAGAACAAAGAGGACAAAGCTCTGGAAACACCATATATTTT,CASSLEQRGQSSGNTIYF
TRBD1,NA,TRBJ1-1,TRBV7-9,TGTGCCAGCAGCTTATCTGAGGGGGCAGCCCTCGGGGGCACTGAAGCTTTCTTT,CASSLSEGAALGGTEAFF
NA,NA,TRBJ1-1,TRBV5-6,TGTGCCAGCAGCTTGGAACGGGACACTGAAGCTTTCTTT,CASSLERDTEAFF
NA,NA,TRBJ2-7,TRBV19,TGTGCCAGTAGTATAGTAAAGGGGTGGAACGAGCAGTACTTC,CASSIVKGWNEQYF
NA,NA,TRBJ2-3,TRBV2,TGTGCCAGCAACGGACTTTACACAGATACGCAGTATTTT,CASNGLYTDTQYF
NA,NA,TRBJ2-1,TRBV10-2,TGCGCCAGCAGTGAGTCGATAGGTATCCGGGGGGCTAGCGGCTCACCCAATGAGCAGTTCTTC,CASSESIGIRGASGSPNEQFF
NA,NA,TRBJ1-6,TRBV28,TGTGCCAGCAGTCTACAGGCTTCACCCCTCCACTTT,CASSLQASPLHF
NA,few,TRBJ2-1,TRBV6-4,TGTGCCAGCAGTGACTCGACTGAAGGTAATGAGCAGTTCTTC,CASSDSTEGNEQFF
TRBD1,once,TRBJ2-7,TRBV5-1,TGCGCCAGCAAGGGGACAGGGGGCTCCTACGAGCAGTACTTC,CASKGTGGSYEQYF
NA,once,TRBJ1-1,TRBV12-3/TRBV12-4,TGTGCCAGCAGGGGGGGGGTCGGCACTGAAGCTTTCTTT,CASRGGVGTEAFF
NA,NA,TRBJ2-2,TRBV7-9,TGTGCCAGCAGCTTACCAGGAGGTGGGGAGCTGTTTTTT,CASSLPGGGELFF